These 13 T cell receptor beta chains originate from one sample sequenced in a study of T cells and Merkel cell carcinoma outcomes. Only in-frame clones appear in the TCRdb table, and some are missing; sequencing was by immunoSEQ multiplex PCR. The sample has about 2,000 clones; just over 90% are singletons. Sequenced sample: tumor tissue from Merkel cell carcinoma. These receptor sequences come from a human donor with Merkel cell carcinoma.

The chain recombines TRBV4-1 with TRBJ1-2, with D possibly matching TRBD1 (6 bases). V was cut by 0 bases and J by 5 bases, with 28 bases left in between. Germline CDR1 and CDR2: MGHRA and YSYEKL. The CDR3 has 20 amino acids. The chain's CDR3 is CASSQETLQLKVGGQYGYTF. Written as DNA, the CDR3 is TGCGCCAGCAGCCAAGAAACCCTCCAGTTGAAGGTCGGGGGGCAGTATGGCTACACCTTC.

The chain carries TRBV12-5 and TRBJ2-7; D gene ambiguous. Germline CDR1 is LGHNT and CDR2 is FRNRAP. V lost 7 bases and J 0 bases, leaving 7 bases between the germline ends. The CDR3 covers 12 residues. CDR3: CASVGNSYEQYF. The CDR3 DNA reads as TGTGCTAGTGTGGGGAACTCCTACGAGCAGTACTTC.

This chain uses TRBV4-3 with TRBJ1-2; D ambiguous. In germline, CDR1 is LGHNA, CDR2 YSLEER. The CDR3 consists of 15 residues. Trimming pared 0 bases from V and 2 bases from J, leaving 10 bases between. The CDR3 is CASSQDLADNYGYTF. In nucleotides, the CDR3 is TGCGCCAGCAGCCAAGATTTAGCAGACAACTATGGCTACACCTTC.

With regard to this clone: An end of the junction differs from the germline gene, which may be a read error. V and J are TRBV7-7 and TRBJ2-5; 10 bases align to TRBD2. The CDR3 is 15 amino acids. CDR1 SSHAT and CDR2 FNYEAQ come from the germline V gene (reference sequence). The CDR3 reads CASSLVTSGQETQYF. CDR3 sequence (DNA): TGTGCTAGCAGCTTAGTGACTAGCGGGCAAGAGACCCAGTACTTC.

The chain has TRBV19 and TRBJ1-2, with 9 positions matching TRBD1. The CDR3 runs to 14 residues. J lost 7 bases, V lost 7 bases, and 10 bases had no gene match. Germline CDR1 and CDR2: LNHDA and SQIVND (reference sequence). CDR3 protein: CASIPAQGAAGYTF. The CDR3 nucleotides are TGTGCCAGTATCCCCGCACAGGGGGCGGCTGGCTACACCTTC.

The chain recombines TRBV27 with TRBJ1-4; D is perhaps TRBD1 (6 bases). The germline V gene has CDR1 MNHEY and CDR2 SMNVEV (reference sequence). Trimming took 3 bases from V and 5 from J, leaving 16 bases between them. There are 16 residues in the CDR3. CDR3 sequence reads: CASSFGPRGANEKLFF. The CDR3 DNA is TGTGCCAGCAGTTTCGGGCCCCGGGGGGCAAATGAAAAACTGTTTTTT. The full variable domain, rest sourced from reference TRBV27 and TRBJ1-4, is EAQVTQNPRYLITVTGKKLTVTCSQNMNHEYMSWYRQDPGLGLRQIYYSMNVEVTDKGDVPEGYKVSRKEKRNFPLILESPSPNQTSLYFCASSFGPRGANEKLFFGSGTQLSVL.

The chain couples TRBV5-1 to TRBJ2-5; D perhaps matches TRBD2 (5 bases). This CDR3 is built from 15 residues. CDR1 is SGHRS and CDR2 is YFSETQ in the germline V gene. V dropped 4 bases and J dropped 4 bases, with 17 bases sitting between them. DNA for the CDR3: TGCGCCAGCAGCCTAATAAGAGGGCGGCGAGAGACCCAGTACTTC. This encodes CASSLIRGRRETQYF. The whole variable domain, filled in from reference TRBV5-1 and TRBJ2-5, reads KAGVTQTPRYLIKTRGQQVTLSCSPISGHRSVSWYQQTPGQGLQFLFEYFSETQRNKGNFPGRFSGRQFSNSRSEMNVSTLELGDSALYLCASSLIRGRRETQYFGPGTRLLVL.

This clone was detected only once. This chain connects TRBV27 to TRBJ2-5, with TRBD1 matching over 9 bases. Germline V gene sequence: CDR1 MNHEY, CDR2 SMNVEV (reference sequence). The CDR3 length is 15 residues. Losses at the gene ends were 5 bases for V and 3 bases for J; bases not matched to a gene: 7. CDR3 region: CASSPYRGLEETQYF. The CDR3 DNA reads as TGTGCCAGCAGTCCCTACAGGGGGCTAGAAGAGACCCAGTACTTC.

The V gene is TRBV29-1, the J gene TRBJ2-3; 7 bases line up with TRBD1. Trimming took 4 bases from V and 3 from J; bases not matched to a gene: 13. Germline values: CDR1 SQVTM, CDR2 ANQGSEA. The CDR3 consists of 16 residues. The CDR3 DNA sequence: TGCAGCGTTGTATCGGTCAGGGGGTCGGGTACAGATACGCAGTATTTT. This translates into CSVVSVRGSGTDTQYF.

This clone was picked up one time. The genes are TRBV9 and TRBJ1-1; no firm D call. The ends were cut back, 0 bases at V and 9 bases at J, with 18 bases in the middle. The germline V gene encodes CDR1 SGDLS and CDR2 YYNGEE. CDR3 size: 15 residues. The CDR3 DNA reads as TGTGCCAGCAGCGTAGACTCGGCGGGAGTAGGGAAAGCTTTCTTT. Protein sequence: CASSVDSAGVGKAFF.

V gene TRBV7-3 combines with J gene TRBJ2-1; the D is unclear. The V gene's germline CDR1 is SGHTA and CDR2 FQGTGA. V was trimmed by 0 bases and J by 9 bases, leaving 9 bases between them. This CDR3 region has 13 residues. CDR3 DNA: TGTGCCAGCAGCTTAACGGTTAGGGCTGAGCAGTTCTTC. Encoded protein: CASSLTVRAEQFF.

This chain connects TRBV6-5 to TRBJ2-7; 11 bases agree with TRBD1. The CDR3 spans 15 residues. Germline trimming cut 3 bases from V and 4 bases from J; bases unmatched to any gene: 5. Germline lookup yields CDR1 MNHEY and CDR2 SVGAGI. CDR3 amino acids: CASSYGTGGRYEQYF. In DNA form, the CDR3 reads TGTGCCAGCAGTTATGGGACAGGGGGTCGGTACGAGCAGTACTTC.

This clone was found once. V and J are TRBV18 and TRBJ2-7; possibly TRBD1 for D (6 bases). This CDR3 contains 16 residues. V was clipped by 3 bases and J by 0 bases, with 15 bases between them. Germline V gives CDR1 KGHSH, CDR2 LQKENI. The CDR3 DNA reads as TGTGCCAGCTCACCCCCCAGGGGAAGTGCCTCCTACGAGCAGTACTTC. Residues: CASSPPRGSASYEQYF.